The next 16 T cell receptor beta chains were all read from a single sample in a study of blood T cell repertoires in COVID-19 (dated by TCRdb to 2020 to 2021). The method was the immunoSEQ multiplex PCR assay. The table was pulled from immuneACCESS by TCRdb, which kept in-frame rearrangements only. Such tables lose some clones; where checked, under half of the loss comes from unresolved V genes, and the rest has no known cause. The sample table lists 65,000 to 90,000 clones, 80% to 90% of them with a count of one. The ten largest clones represent under 9.5% of the sample. The sequenced sample consisted of peripheral blood. The receptors originated from a man aged 50 or older with acute or convalescent COVID-19.

The CDR3 sequence is CSGRTGETQYF. The CDR3 region has the DNA TGCAGCGGGCGGACGGGGGAGACCCAGTACTTC. This chain links TRBV29-1 with TRBJ2-5, with D possibly TRBD2 on 5 matching bases. V dropped 7 bases and J dropped 5 bases, with 11 bases sitting between them. Per germline, CDR1 SQVTM and CDR2 ANQGSEA. The CDR3 has 11 residues.

V and J are TRBV14 and TRBJ1-6; weak D call: TRBD1 (5 bases). The CDR3 sequence is 13 residues long. Germline lookup yields CDR1 SGHDN and CDR2 FVKESK. Trimming took off 6 bases at V and 8 bases at J, with 11 bases between the two ends. CDR3 coding DNA: TGTGCCAGCAGTTCCGGGGGGGATTCACCCCTCCACTTT. Translating it yields CASSSGGDSPLHF.

The chain recombines TRBV29-1 with TRBJ2-3, with 8 bases fitting TRBD1. V lost 2 bases, J lost 4 bases, and 8 bases stayed unmatched. Germline V gene lookup returns CDR1 SQVTM and CDR2 ANQGSEA. The CDR3 spans 15 residues. CDR3 in amino acids: CSVERTGMGPDTQYF. For the CDR3, the DNA is TGCAGCGTTGAACGGACAGGGATGGGACCAGATACGCAGTATTTT.

J is TRBJ1-2 and V is TRBV5-1, with D possibly TRBD1 on 5 matching bases. The CDR3 contains 15 residues. CDR1 is SGHRS and CDR2 is YFSETQ in the germline V gene. V was pared by 0 bases and J by 6 bases, with 15 bases between. The CDR3 loop reads CASSLVEGVNHGYTF. The CDR3, as DNA: TGCGCCAGCAGCTTGGTGGAAGGGGTAAACCATGGCTACACCTTC.

The genes are TRBV2 and TRBJ1-2; D possibly corresponds to TRBD1 (5 bases). With 7 bases removed from V and 4 bases from J, the gap between germline ends came to 16 bases. CDR3 length: 14 amino acids. CDR1 and CDR2 from the germline V gene are SNHLY and FYNNEI. The CDR3 here is CASNLAGGVYGYTF. CDR3 nucleotides: TGTGCCAGCAACTTGGCGGGGGGGGTCTATGGCTACACCTTC.

This chain joins TRBV7-2 and TRBJ1-6; D call uncertain. The CDR3 consists of 15 residues. V lost 1 base to trimming and J lost 6 bases, with 10 bases between them. Germline CDR1 is SGHTA and CDR2 is FQGNSA. Written as DNA, the CDR3 is TGTGCCAGCAGCTTAGGATCTGGGCTTAATTCACCCCTCCACTTT. The encoded protein is CASSLGSGLNSPLHF.

This clone appeared a few times. The rearrangement uses TRBV7-8 and TRBJ1-1; 7 bases are a match to TRBD1. This CDR3 has 13 residues. The trim removed 6 bases at V and 5 bases at J, leaving 6 bases unmatched. Germline CDR1 SGHVS, CDR2 FQNEAQ. The chain's CDR3 is CASSQGGETEAFF. Written as DNA, the CDR3 is TGTGCCAGCAGTCAGGGGGGAGAAACTGAAGCTTTCTTT.

This chain joins TRBV5-1 and TRBJ1-1, with TRBD1 identical over 10 bases. The V gene end was trimmed by 7 bases and the J gene end by 6 bases; junction bases not matched to a gene: 9. Germline V CDR1 and CDR2: SGHRS, YFSETQ. The CDR3 sequence is 14 residues long. CDR3 bases: TGCGCCAGCCAAAGGGACAGGGGAGTGGCTGAAGCTTTCTTT. This gives the protein CASQRDRGVAEAFF.

This clone appeared once. The gene calls are TRBV29-1 and TRBJ1-5, with D tentatively TRBD1 (6 bases). V was cut by 4 bases and J by 4 bases, with 11 bases left in between. This CDR3 is built from 13 residues. Germline CDR1 and CDR2: SQVTM and ANQGSEA. The CDR3 spells CSVGGGENQPQHF. CDR3 DNA sequence: TGCAGCGTTGGAGGGGGGGAAAATCAGCCCCAGCATTTT.

The chain uses TRBV6-5 and TRBJ2-3; D is possibly TRBD2 (6 bases). Germline V lookup: CDR1 MNHEY, CDR2 SVGAGI. The CDR3 runs to 15 residues. The V and J ends lost 11 bases and 3 bases respectively, with 21 bases between them. The CDR3 sequence: CAGGWSAAQTDTQYF. The DNA of the CDR3 is TGTGCCGGGGGGTGGTCGGCGGCCCAGACAGATACGCAGTATTTT.

The chain carries TRBV5-1 and TRBJ1-2; 9 positions agree with TRBD1. This CDR3 comprises 16 residues. Germline V gives CDR1 SGHRS, CDR2 YFSETQ. With 0 bases clipped from V and 6 bases from J, the junction kept 9 bases outside the gene matches. CDR3 in DNA: TGCGCCAGCAGCTTGGAAGGGACAGGGAGAAGTGATGGCTACACCTTC. Protein product: CASSLEGTGRSDGYTF.

The chain has TRBV3-1 (or the pseudogene TRBV3-2) and TRBJ2-1; D not certain. Trimming left V 2 bases short and J 7 bases short, with 6 bases between. The CDR3 has 12 amino acids. In germline, CDR1 is LGHDT, CDR2 YNNKEL (reference sequence). In DNA, the CDR3 is TGTGCCAGCAGCCAATCGACTAATGAGCAGTTCTTC. Amino acid sequence: CASSQSTNEQFF.

CDR3 amino acids: CASSLGQGLEQFF. The CDR3 DNA reads as TGTGCCAGCAGCTTAGGACAGGGCCTAGAGCAGTTCTTC. This rearrangement joins TRBV11-2 to TRBJ2-1, with 7 bases matching TRBD1. The V and J ends lost 1 base and 10 bases, in that order; junction bases with no gene match: 4. The germline V gene encodes CDR1 SGHAT and CDR2 FQNNGV. This CDR3 is built from 13 residues.

The gene calls are TRBV7-2 and TRBJ2-1; maybe TRBD2 (6 bases). V lost 7 bases to trimming and J lost 9 bases, with 16 bases between them. The germline V gene encodes CDR1 SGHTA and CDR2 FQGNSA. There are 13 residues in the CDR3. This CDR3 is CASTQISGGEQFF. Written as DNA, the CDR3 is TGTGCCAGCACCCAAATCTCCGGGGGTGAGCAGTTCTTC.

Only a few counts were recorded for this clone. V and J are TRBV6-5 and TRBJ2-7; a possible D gene is TRBD1 (5 bases). With 6 bases removed from V and 6 bases from J, the gap between germline ends came to 15 bases. The V gene's germline CDR1 is MNHEY and CDR2 SVGAGI. CDR3 size: 13 residues. Here the CDR3 reads CASRHRTVREQYF. CDR3 bases: TGTGCCAGCAGACACAGGACCGTCCGCGAGCAGTACTTC.

The chain combines TRBV27 with TRBJ2-2; TRBD1 is a possible D gene (5 bases). V lost 3 bases and J lost 4, with 6 bases in between. Germline lookup yields CDR1 MNHEY and CDR2 SMNVEV (reference sequence). The CDR3 totals 13 residues. The CDR3 coding sequence is TGTGCCAGCAGTTTTGACAGCACCGGGGAGCTGTTTTTT. Its protein is CASSFDSTGELFF.